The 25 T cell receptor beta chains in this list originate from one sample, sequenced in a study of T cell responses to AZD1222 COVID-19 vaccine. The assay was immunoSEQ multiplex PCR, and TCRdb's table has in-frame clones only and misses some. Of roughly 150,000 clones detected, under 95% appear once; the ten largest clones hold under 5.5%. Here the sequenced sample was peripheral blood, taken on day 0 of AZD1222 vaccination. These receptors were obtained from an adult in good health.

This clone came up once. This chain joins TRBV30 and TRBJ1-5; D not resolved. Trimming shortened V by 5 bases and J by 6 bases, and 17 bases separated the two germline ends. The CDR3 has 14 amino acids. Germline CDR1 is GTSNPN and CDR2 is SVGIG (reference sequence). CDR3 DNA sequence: TGTGCCTGGGGAACAGAGGAGGCCCTTCAGCCCCAGCATTTT. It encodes CAWGTEEALQPQHF.

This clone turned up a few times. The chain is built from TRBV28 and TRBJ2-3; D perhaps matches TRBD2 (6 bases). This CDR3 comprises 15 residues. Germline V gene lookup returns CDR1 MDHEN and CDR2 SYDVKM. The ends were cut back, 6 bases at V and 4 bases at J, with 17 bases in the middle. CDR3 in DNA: TGTGCCAGCAGCCCCGGTGGCGGGATCGCAGATACGCAGTATTTT. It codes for CASSPGGGIADTQYF.

CDR3 residues: CASSHLHWGKREKQETQYF. The DNA of the CDR3 is TGCGCCAGCAGCCACCTTCACTGGGGAAAGCGGGAGAAACAAGAGACCCAGTACTTC. V usage is TRBV4-3 and J usage is TRBJ2-5, with 8 positions matching TRBD2. Looked up from germline, CDR1 is LGHNA and CDR2 is YSLEER. This CDR3 region has 19 residues. Trimming took 3 bases from V and 2 from J; bases not matched to a gene: 17.

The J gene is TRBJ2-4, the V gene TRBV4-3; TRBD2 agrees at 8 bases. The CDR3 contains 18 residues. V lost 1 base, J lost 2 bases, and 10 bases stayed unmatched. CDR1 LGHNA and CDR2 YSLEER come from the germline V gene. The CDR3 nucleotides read TGCGCCAGCAGCCAAGGACGGTCAGCGGGAGTCTCCAAAAACATTCAGTACTTC. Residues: CASSQGRSAGVSKNIQYF.

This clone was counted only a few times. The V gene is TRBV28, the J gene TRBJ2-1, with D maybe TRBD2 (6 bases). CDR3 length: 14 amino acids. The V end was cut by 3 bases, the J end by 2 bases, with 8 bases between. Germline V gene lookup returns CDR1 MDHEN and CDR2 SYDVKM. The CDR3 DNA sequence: TGTGCCAGCAGTTTTAGCGGAGCCTACAATGAGCAGTTCTTC. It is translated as CASSFSGAYNEQFF.

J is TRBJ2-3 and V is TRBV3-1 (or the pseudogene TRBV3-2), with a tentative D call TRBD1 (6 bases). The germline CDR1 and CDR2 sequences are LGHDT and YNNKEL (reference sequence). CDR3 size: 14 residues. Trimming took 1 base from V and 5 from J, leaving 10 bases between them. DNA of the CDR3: TGTGCCAGCAGCCAAGGCCGGGACATAGATACGCAGTATTTT. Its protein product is CASSQGRDIDTQYF.

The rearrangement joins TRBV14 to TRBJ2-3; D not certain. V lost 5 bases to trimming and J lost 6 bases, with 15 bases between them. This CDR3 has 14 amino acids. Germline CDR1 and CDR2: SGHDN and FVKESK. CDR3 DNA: TGTGCCAGCAGCTTGTTGGGTGTGAGCGATACGCAGTATTTT. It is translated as CASSLLGVSDTQYF.

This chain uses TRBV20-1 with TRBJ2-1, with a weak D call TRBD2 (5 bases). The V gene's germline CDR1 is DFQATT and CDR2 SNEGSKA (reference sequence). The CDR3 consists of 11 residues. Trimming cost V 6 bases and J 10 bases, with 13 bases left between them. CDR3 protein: CSALGRGEQFF. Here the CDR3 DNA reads TGCAGTGCCCTTGGTCGCGGGGAGCAGTTCTTC.

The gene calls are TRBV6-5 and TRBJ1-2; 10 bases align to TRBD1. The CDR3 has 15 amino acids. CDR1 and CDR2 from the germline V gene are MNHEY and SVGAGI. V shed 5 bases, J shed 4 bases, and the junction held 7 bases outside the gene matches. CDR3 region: CASSTGTGAGYGYTF. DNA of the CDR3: TGTGCCAGCAGTACCGGGACAGGGGCGGGCTATGGCTACACCTTC.

CDR3 sequence: CASSPGTGVAYEQYF. CDR3 DNA: TGTGCCAGCAGTCCTGGGACAGGGGTAGCCTACGAGCAGTACTTC. V gene TRBV28 combines with J gene TRBJ2-7; TRBD1 matches at 10 bases. J gave up 2 bases and V 5 bases, and 6 bases lay outside the gene matches. This CDR3 is 15 amino acids long. From germline, CDR1 is MDHEN and CDR2 SYDVKM.

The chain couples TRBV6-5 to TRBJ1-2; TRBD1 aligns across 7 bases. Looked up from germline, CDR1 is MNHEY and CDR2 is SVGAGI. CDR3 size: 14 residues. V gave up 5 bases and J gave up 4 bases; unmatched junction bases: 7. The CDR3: CASSISRDSYGYTF. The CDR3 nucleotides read TGTGCCAGCAGTATCTCCCGGGACAGCTATGGCTACACCTTC.

Written as DNA, the CDR3 is TGTGCCAGCACCAAAATCATGAGCGGGCTGGACGCAGATACGCAGTATTTT. It encodes CASTKIMSGLDADTQYF. V usage is TRBV5-4 and J usage is TRBJ2-3; weak D call: TRBD2 (6 bases). The V gene lost 6 bases and the J gene lost 4 bases, with 24 bases spanning the gap. CDR1 SGHNT and CDR2 YYREEE come from the germline V gene (reference sequence). The CDR3 is made up of 17 amino acids.

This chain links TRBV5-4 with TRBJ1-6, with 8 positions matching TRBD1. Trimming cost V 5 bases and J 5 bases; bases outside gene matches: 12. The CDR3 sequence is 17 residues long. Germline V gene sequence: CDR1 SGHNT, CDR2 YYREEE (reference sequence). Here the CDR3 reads CASSSFGGTGDNSPLHF. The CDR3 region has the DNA TGTGCCAGCAGTTCATTTGGCGGGACAGGAGATAATTCACCCCTCCACTTT.

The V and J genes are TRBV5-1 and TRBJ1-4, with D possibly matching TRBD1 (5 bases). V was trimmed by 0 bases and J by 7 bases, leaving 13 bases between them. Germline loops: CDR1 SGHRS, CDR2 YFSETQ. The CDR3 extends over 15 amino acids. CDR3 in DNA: TGCGCCAGCAGCTTGGATGTACAGGCGGCTGAAAAACTGTTTTTT. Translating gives CASSLDVQAAEKLFF.

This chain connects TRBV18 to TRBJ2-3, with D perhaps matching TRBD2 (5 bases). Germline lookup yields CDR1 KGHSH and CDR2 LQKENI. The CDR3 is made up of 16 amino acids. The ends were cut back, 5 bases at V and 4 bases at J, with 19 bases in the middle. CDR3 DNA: TGTGCCAGCTCAACCAAACTAGTAGAAGGTCCAGATACGCAGTATTTT. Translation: CASSTKLVEGPDTQYF.

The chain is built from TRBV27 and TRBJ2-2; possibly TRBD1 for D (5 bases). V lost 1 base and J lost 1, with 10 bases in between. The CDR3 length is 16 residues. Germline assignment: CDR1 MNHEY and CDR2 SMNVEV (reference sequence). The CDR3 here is CASSLFWGENTGELFF. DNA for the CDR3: TGTGCCAGCAGTTTATTTTGGGGCGAGAACACCGGGGAGCTGTTTTTT.

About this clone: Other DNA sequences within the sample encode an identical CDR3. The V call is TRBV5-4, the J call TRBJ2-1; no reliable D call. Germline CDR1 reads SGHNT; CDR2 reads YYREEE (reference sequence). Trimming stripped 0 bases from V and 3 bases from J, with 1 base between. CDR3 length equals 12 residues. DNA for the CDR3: TGTGCCAGCAGCTTGGACTACAATGAGCAGTTCTTC. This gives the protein CASSLDYNEQFF. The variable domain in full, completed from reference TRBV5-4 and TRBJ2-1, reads ETGVTQSPTHLIKTRGQQVTLRCSSQSGHNTVSWYQQALGQGPQFIFQYYREEENGRGNFPPRFSGLQFPNYSSELNVNALELDDSALYLCASSLDYNEQFFGPGTRLTVL.

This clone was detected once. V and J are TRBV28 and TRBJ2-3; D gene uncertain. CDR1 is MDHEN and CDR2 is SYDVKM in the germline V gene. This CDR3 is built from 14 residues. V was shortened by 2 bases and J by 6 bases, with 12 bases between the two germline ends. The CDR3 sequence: CASSLNGPGDTQYF. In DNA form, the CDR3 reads TGTGCCAGCAGTTTAAATGGGCCTGGGGATACGCAGTATTTT.

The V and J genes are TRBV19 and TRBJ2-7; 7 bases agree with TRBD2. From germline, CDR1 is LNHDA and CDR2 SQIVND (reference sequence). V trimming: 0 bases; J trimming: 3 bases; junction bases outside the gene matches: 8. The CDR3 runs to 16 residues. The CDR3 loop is CASSIDLSGGSYEQYF. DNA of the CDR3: TGTGCCAGTAGTATAGATCTATCCGGCGGGAGCTACGAGCAGTACTTC.

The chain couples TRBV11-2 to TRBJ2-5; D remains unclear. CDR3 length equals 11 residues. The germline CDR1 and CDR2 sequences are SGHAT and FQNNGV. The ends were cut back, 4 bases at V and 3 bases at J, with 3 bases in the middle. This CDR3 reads CASSSKETQYF. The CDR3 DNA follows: TGTGCCAGCAGCTCCAAAGAGACCCAGTACTTC. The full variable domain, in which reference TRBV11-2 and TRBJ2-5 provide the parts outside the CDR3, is EAGVAQSPRYKIIEKRQSVAFWCNPISGHATLYWYQQILGQGPKLLIQFQNNGVVDDSQLPKDRFSAERLKGVDSTLKIQPAKLEDSAVYLCASSSKETQYFGPGTRLLVL.

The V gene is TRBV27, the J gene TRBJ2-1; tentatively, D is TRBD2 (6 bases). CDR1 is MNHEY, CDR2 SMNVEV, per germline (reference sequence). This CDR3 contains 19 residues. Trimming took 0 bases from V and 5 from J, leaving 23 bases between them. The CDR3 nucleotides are TGTGCCAGCAGTTTATCTCGGATAGCGGAAAAATCGGACCACAATGAGCAGTTCTTC. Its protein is CASSLSRIAEKSDHNEQFF.

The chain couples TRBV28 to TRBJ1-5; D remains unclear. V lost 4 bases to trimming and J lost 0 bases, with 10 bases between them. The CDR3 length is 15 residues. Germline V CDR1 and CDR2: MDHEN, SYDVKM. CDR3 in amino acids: CASSSTDTSNQPQHF. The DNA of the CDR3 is TGTGCCAGCAGTTCTACTGACACTAGCAATCAGCCCCAGCATTTT.

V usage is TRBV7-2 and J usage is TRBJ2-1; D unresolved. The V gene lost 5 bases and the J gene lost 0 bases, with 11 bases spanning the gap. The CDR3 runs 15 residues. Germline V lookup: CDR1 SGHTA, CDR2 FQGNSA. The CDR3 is CASSEALSSYNEQFF. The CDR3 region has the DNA TGTGCCAGCAGCGAGGCTTTGAGCTCCTACAATGAGCAGTTCTTC.

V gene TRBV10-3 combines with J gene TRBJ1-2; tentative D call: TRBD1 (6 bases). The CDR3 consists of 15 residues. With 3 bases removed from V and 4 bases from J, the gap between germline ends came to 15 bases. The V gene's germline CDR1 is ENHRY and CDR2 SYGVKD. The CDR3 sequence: CAISEIQGGFYGYTF. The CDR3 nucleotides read TGTGCCATCAGTGAAATACAGGGTGGATTCTATGGCTACACCTTC.

The CDR3 sequence is CASSLSTAGDSRPDTQYF. In DNA form, the CDR3 reads TGTGCCAGCAGTTTATCCACCGCGGGGGACTCAAGGCCAGATACGCAGTATTTT. This chain links TRBV28 with TRBJ2-3; 7 positions match TRBD2. CDR3 length equals 18 residues. Germline V gene data show CDR1 as MDHEN and CDR2 as SYDVKM. V lost 1 base to trimming and J lost 4 bases; unmatched junction nucleotides: 14.